Included here is one TCR beta chain sequence, with context. What it binds is not known. The donors, healthy adults who were HIV-negative, had experienced no recent acute infections or vaccinations. This CDR3 spans 15 amino acids. The germline gives CDR1 WSHSY, CDR2 SAAADI. V shed 3 bases and J shed 0 bases, with 9 bases lying between them. It was about 190 ng DNA, 28,000 or so T cell genomes, that sorted-subset replicate PCRs used. Assay: immunoSEQ multiplex PCR; the TCRdb copy retains only in-frame clones and omits some. The sample lists about 1 million clones, around 74% occurring once. The sample is drawn from a study of shared clonotypes between healthy human individuals. Study as a whole: Aged 18 to 49, the donors were two women and three men. General study findings and limits: About 5% was the fraction of naive CD4 clonotypes found shared across a few donors.

The clonotype comes from a man in his late teens or twenties in good health. The sequenced sample consisted of memory CD4+ T cells sorted from blood. Subset described: CD45RA-negative fraction. The rearrangement links TRBV10-2 to TRBJ2-4; no definite D call. The CDR3 region has the DNA TGCGCCAGCAGTGATAAGTCCCTAGCCAAAAACATTCAGTACTTC. It translates to CASSDKSLAKNIQYF.